This T cell receptor beta chain comes out of a study of post-analysis software for immune sequencing data. Overall study: Secondary progressive, relapsing-remitting and progressive-relapsing multiple sclerosis were among the included disease courses.

As concerns this clonotype: Its cognate antigen is unknown.

The V and J ends lost 3 bases and 4 bases respectively, with 9 bases between them. The CDR3 is made up of 12 amino acids. Germline V CDR1 and CDR2: SQVTM, ANQGSEA. Incorporated into the TCR beta cDNA libraries were unique molecular identifiers, which served to reduce PCR and sequencing biases. TCRdb re-called the PCR reads through MiXCR, storing one row per CDR3 protein. Of about 540,000 distinct CDR3 sequences in the sample, approximately 34% were seen once. Study results and caveats: When the samples were clustered directly with F measure, those that had been prepared in the same batch showed strong co-clustering. When compared against controls, multiple sclerosis patients showed significantly lower normalized Chao1 diversity. Controls had lower frequencies than patients of about five TRBV segments, which included TRBV5-6, TRBV5-1 and TRBV20-1.

The sequence derives from a girl under 18 with multiple sclerosis. The chain has TRBV29-1 and TRBJ1-2; possible D gene TRBD1, 6 bases. Material for sequencing was blood. CDR3 sequence: CSVDKTGYGYTF. The CDR3 DNA is TGCAGCGTTGATAAGACAGGCTATGGCTACACCTTC.